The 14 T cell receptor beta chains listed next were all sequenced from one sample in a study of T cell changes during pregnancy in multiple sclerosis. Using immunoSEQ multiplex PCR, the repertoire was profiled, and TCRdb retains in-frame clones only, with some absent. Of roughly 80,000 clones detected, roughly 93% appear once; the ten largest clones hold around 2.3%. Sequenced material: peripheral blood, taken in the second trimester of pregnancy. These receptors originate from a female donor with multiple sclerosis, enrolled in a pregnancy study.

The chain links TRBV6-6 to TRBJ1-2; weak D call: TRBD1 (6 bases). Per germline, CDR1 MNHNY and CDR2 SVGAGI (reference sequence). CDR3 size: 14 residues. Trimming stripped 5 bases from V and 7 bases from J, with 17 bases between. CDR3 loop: CASSGREGVPGYTF. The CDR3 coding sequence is TGTGCCAGCAGTGGGAGGGAGGGGGTGCCTGGCTACACCTTC.

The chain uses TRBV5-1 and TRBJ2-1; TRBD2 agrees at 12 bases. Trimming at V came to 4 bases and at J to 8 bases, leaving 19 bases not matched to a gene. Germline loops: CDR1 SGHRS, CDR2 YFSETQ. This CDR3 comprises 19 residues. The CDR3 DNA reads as TGCGCCAGCAGCGCGGCTCTAGCGGGAGGGCCCTTGGGTGTAGATGAGCAGTTCTTC. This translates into CASSAALAGGPLGVDEQFF. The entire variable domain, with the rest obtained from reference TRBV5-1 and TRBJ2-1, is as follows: KAGVTQTPRYLIKTRGQQVTLSCSPISGHRSVSWYQQTPGQGLQFLFEYFSETQRNKGNFPGRFSGRQFSNSRSEMNVSTLELGDSALYLCASSAALAGGPLGVDEQFFGPGTRLTVL.

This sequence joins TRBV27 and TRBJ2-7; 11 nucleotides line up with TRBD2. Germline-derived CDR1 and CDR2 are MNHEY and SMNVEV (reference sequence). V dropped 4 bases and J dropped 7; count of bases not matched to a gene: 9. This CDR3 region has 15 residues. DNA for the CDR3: TGTGCCAGCAGTTCCGTACTAGCGGGAGTAGGGGAGCAGTACTTC. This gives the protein CASSSVLAGVGEQYF.

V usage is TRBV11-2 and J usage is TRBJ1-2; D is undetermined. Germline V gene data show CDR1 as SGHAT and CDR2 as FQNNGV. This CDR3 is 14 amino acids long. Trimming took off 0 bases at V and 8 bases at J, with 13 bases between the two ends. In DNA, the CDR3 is TGTGCCAGCAGCTTAGACCCGTCCGGAGGGGGCTACACCTTC. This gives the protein CASSLDPSGGGYTF.

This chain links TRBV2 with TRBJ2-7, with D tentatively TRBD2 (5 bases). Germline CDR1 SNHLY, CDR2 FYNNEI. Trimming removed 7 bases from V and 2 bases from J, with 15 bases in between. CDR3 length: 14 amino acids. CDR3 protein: CASKRPVVAYEQYF. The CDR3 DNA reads TGTGCCAGCAAGCGGCCGGTGGTAGCCTACGAGCAGTACTTC. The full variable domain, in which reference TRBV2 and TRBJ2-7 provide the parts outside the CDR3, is EPEVTQTPSHQVTQMGQEVILRCVPISNHLYFYWYRQILGQKVEFLVSFYNNEISEKSEIFDDQFSVERPDGSNFTLKIRSTKLEDSAMYFCASKRPVVAYEQYFGPGTRLTVT.

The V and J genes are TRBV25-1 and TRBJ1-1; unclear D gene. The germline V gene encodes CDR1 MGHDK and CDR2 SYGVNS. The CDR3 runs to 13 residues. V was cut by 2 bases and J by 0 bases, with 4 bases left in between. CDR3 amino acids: CASSEQLNTEAFF. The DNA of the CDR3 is TGTGCCAGCAGTGAACAATTGAACACTGAAGCTTTCTTT.

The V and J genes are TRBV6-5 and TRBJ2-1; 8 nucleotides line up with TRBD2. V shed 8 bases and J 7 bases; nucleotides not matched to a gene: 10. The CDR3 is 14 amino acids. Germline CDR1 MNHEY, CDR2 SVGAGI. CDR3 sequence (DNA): TGTGCCAGCTCGACGGGGGGGGGCGGGAATGAGCAGTTCTTC. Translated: CASSTGGGGNEQFF.

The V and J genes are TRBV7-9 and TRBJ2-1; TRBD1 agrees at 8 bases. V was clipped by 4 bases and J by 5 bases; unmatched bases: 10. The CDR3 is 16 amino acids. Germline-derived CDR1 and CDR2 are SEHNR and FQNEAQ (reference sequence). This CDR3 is CASSSPAGQVHNEQFF. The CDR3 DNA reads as TGTGCCAGCAGCTCTCCTGCGGGACAGGTCCACAATGAGCAGTTCTTC.

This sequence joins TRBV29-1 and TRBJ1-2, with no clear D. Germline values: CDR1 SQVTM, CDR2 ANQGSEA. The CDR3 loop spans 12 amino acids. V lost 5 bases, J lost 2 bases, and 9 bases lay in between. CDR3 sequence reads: CSVTEVNYGYTF. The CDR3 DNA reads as TGCAGCGTTACTGAGGTGAACTATGGCTACACCTTC.

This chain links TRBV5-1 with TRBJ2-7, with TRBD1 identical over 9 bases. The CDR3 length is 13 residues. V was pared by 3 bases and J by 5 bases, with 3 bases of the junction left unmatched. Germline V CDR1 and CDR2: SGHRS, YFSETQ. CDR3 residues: CASSSRQGDEQYF. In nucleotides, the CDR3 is TGCGCCAGCAGCTCTCGACAGGGGGACGAGCAGTACTTC.

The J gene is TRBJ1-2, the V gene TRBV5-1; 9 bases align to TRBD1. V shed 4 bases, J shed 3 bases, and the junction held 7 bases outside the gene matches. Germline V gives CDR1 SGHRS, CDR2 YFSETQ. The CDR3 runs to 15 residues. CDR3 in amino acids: CASSHRQGGDYGYTF. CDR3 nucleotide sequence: TGCGCCAGCAGCCACAGACAGGGGGGGGACTATGGCTACACCTTC. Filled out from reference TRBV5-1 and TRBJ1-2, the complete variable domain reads KAGVTQTPRYLIKTRGQQVTLSCSPISGHRSVSWYQQTPGQGLQFLFEYFSETQRNKGNFPGRFSGRQFSNSRSEMNVSTLELGDSALYLCASSHRQGGDYGYTFGSGTRLTVV.

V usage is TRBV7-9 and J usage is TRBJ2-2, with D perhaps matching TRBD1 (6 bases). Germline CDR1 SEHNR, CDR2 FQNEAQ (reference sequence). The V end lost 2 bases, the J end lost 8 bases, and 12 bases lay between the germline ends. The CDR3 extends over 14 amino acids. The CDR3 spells CASSLSQGWGELFF. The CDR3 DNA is TGTGCCAGCAGCTTATCACAGGGCTGGGGGGAGCTGTTTTTT.

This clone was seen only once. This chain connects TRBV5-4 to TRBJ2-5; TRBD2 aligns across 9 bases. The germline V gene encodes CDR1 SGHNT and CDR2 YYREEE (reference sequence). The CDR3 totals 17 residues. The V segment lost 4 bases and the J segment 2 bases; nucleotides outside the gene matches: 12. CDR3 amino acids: CASSPRGGASGQETQYF. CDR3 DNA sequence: TGTGCCAGCAGCCCCCGCGGGGGGGCTAGCGGGCAAGAGACCCAGTACTTC.

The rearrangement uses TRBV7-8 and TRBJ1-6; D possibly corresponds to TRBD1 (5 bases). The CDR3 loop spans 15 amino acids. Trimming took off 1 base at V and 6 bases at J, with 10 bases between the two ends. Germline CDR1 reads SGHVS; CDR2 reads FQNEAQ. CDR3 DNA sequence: TGTGCCAGCAGCTTAGTAGGGGTGTCTAATTCACCCCTCCACTTT. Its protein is CASSLVGVSNSPLHF.